This TCR beta chain was sequenced in a study of blood T cell repertoires in COVID-19. Study context: Sites across the United States, Italy and Spain contributed samples from acute and convalescent COVID-19. T cells, B-cell-depleted T cells, or PBMCs provided the cDNA or gDNA that served as material.

This clone was detected only a few times. Clones were sequenced by immunoSEQ multiplex PCR, and TCRdb holds only the in-frame ones, with some missing. The sample shows 100,000 to 150,000 clones, roughly 85% of them seen only once. This CDR3 comprises 15 residues. V was trimmed by 2 bases and J by 4 bases, leaving 15 bases between them. Germline CDR1 reads MNHNS; CDR2 reads SASEGT. The sequenced sample consisted of peripheral blood. This chain links TRBV6-1 with TRBJ2-7, with D perhaps TRBD1 (6 bases). The clonotype originates from a man older than 75 with active or convalescent COVID-19. In DNA form, the CDR3 reads TGTGCCAGCAGTGAAAGGGCAGGGGAAGGGTACGAGCAGTACTTC. This codes for CASSERAGEGYEQYF.